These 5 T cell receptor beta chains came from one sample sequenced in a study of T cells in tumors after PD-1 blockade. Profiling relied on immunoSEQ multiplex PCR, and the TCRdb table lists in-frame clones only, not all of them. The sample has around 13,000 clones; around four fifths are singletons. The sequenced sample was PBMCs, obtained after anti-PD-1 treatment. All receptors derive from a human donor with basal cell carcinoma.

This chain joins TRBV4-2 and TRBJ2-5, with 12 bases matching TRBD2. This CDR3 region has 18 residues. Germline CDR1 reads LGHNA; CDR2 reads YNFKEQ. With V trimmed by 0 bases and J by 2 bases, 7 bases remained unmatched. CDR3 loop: CASSQELAGGRIQETQYF. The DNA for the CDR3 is TGTGCCAGCAGCCAAGAACTAGCGGGGGGCCGAATACAAGAGACCCAGTACTTC.

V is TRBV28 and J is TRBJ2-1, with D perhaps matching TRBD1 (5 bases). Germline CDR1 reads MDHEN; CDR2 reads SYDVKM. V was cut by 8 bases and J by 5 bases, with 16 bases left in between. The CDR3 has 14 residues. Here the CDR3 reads CASGLRTQNNEQFF. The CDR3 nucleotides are TGTGCCAGCGGGCTACGGACACAGAACAATGAGCAGTTCTTC.

CDR3 region: CASSRSSGSTDTQYF. CDR3 DNA: TGTGCCAGCAGCCGATCCAGCGGGAGTACAGATACGCAGTATTTT. The V and J genes are TRBV4-2 and TRBJ2-3, with 8 positions matching TRBD2. The length of the CDR3 is 15 residues. Germline values: CDR1 LGHNA, CDR2 YNFKEQ. V gave up 4 bases and J gave up 3 bases; unmatched junction bases: 6.

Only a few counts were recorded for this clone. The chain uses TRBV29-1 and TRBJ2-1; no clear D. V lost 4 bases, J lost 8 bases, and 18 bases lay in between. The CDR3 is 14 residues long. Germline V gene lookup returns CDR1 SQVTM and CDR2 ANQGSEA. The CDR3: CSVARPATGHEQFF. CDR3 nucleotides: TGCAGCGTTGCCCGCCCCGCCACCGGCCATGAGCAGTTCTTC.

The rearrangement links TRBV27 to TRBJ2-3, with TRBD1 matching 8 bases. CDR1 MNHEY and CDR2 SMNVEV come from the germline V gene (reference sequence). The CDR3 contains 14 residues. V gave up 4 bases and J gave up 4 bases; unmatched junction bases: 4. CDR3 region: CASSSTGVADTQYF. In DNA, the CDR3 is TGTGCCAGCAGTTCGACAGGGGTGGCAGATACGCAGTATTTT.